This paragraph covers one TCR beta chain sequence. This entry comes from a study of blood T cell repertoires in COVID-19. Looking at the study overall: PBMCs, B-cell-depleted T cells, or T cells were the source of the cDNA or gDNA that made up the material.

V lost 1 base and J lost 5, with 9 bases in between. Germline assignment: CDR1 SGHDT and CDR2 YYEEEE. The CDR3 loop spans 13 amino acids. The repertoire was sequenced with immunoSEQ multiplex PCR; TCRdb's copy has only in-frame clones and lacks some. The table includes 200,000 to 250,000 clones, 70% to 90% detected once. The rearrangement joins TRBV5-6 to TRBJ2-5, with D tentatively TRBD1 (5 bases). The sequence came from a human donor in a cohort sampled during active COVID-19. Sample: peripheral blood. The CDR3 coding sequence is TGTGCCAGCAGCTTGAACAGGCCGGAGACCCAGTACTTC. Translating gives CASSLNRPETQYF.